One T cell receptor beta chain is described in this entry. This sample stems from a study of blood T cell repertoires in COVID-19. Clones were read by immunoSEQ multiplex PCR, and TCRdb kept only the in-frame ones, dropping some. The table records roughly 220,000 clones, around 86% of them present only once. This CDR3 spans 15 amino acids. Germline V lookup: CDR1 SGHTA, CDR2 FQGNSA. V was pared by 6 bases and J by 7 bases, with 8 bases of the junction left unmatched. This TCR was recovered from a woman aged 40 to 55 with acute COVID-19. The V gene is TRBV7-2, the J gene TRBJ2-2; the match to TRBD1 covers 10 bases. Sequencing input: PBMCs or T cells enriched from blood (not recorded which). CDR3 amino acids: CASSPWTGGDGELFF. The DNA of the CDR3 is TGTGCCAGCAGTCCTTGGACAGGGGGGGACGGGGAGCTGTTTTTT.